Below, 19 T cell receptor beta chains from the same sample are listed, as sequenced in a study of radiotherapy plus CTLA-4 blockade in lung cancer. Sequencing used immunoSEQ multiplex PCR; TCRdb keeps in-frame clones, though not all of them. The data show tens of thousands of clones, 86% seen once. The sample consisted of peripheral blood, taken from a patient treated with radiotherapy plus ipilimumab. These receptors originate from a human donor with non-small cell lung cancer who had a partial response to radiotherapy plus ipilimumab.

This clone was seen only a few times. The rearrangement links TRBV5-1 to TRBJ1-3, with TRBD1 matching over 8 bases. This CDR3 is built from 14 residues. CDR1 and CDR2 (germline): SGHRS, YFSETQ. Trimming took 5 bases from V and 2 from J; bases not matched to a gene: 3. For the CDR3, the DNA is TGCGCCAGCAGGGACAGGGTAGCTGGAAACACCATATATTTT. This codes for CASRDRVAGNTIYF. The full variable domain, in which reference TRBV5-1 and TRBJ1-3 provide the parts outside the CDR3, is KAGVTQTPRYLIKTRGQQVTLSCSPISGHRSVSWYQQTPGQGLQFLFEYFSETQRNKGNFPGRFSGRQFSNSRSEMNVSTLELGDSALYLCASRDRVAGNTIYFGEGSWLTVV.

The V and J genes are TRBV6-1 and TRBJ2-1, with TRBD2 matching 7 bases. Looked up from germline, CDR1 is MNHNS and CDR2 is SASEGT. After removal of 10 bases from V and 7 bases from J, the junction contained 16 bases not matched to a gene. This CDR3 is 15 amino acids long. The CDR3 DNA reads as TGTGCCACCGACTGGGCAGGGAGGGTTAGGAATGAGCAGTTCTTC. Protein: CATDWAGRVRNEQFF.

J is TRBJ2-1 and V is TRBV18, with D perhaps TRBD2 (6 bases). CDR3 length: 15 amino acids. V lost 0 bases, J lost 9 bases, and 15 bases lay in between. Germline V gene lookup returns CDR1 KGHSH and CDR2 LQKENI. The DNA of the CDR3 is TGTGCCAGCTCACCACCGGCTTTTAGCGGAGCTGAGCAGTTCTTC. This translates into CASSPPAFSGAEQFF. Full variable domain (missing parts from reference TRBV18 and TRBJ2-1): NAGVMQNPRHLVRRRGQEARLRCSPMKGHSHVYWYRQLPEEGLKFMVYLQKENIIDESGMPKERFSAEFPKEGPSILRIQQVVRGDSAAYFCASSPPAFSGAEQFFGPGTRLTVL.

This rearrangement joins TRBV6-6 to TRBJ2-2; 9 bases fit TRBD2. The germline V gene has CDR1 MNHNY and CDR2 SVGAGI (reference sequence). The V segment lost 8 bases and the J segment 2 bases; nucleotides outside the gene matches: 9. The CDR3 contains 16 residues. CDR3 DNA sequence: TGTGCCAGCGGATCCGGGACTAGCAGAAACACCGGGGAGCTGTTTTTT. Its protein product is CASGSGTSRNTGELFF.

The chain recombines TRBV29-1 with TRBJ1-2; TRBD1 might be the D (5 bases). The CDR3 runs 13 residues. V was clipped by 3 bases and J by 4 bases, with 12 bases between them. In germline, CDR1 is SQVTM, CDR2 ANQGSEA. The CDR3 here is CSVETQGPYGYTF. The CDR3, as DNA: TGCAGCGTTGAGACGCAGGGCCCCTATGGCTACACCTTC.

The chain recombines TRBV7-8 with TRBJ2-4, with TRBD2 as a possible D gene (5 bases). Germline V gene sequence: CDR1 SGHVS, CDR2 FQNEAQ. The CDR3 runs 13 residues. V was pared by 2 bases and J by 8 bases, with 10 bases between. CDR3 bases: TGTGCCAGCAGCTTAAATCTAGCAGACATTCAGTACTTC. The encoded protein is CASSLNLADIQYF.

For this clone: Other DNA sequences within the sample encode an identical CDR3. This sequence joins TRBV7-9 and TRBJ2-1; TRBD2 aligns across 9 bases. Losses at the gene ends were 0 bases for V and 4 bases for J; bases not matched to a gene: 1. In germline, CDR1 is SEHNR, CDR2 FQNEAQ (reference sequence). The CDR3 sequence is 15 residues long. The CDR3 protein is CASSLASGRYNEQFF. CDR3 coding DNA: TGTGCCAGCAGCTTAGCTAGCGGGAGATACAATGAGCAGTTCTTC.

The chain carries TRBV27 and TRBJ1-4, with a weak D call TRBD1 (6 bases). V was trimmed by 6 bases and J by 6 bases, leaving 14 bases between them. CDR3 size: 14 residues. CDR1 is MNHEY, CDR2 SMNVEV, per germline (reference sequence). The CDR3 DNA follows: TGTGCCAGCAGGTTAACAGGGAATTATGAAAAACTGTTTTTT. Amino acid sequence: CASRLTGNYEKLFF.

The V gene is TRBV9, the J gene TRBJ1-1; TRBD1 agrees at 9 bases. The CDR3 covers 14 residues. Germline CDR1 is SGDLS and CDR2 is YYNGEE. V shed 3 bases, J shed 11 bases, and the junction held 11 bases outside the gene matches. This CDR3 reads CASSAEGYRGRAFF. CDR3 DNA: TGTGCCAGCAGCGCAGAAGGTTACAGGGGGCGGGCTTTCTTT.

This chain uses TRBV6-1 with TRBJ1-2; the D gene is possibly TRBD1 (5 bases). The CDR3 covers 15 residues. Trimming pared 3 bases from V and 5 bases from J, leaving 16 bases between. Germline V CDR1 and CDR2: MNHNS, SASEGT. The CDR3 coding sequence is TGTGCCAGCAGTGAGAGGACACAGACCAAGTATGGCTACACCTTC. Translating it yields CASSERTQTKYGYTF.

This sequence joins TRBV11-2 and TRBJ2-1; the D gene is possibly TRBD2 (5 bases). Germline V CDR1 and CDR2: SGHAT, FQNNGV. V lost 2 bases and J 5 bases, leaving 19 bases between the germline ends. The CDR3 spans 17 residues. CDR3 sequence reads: CASSLFLADAGDNEQFF. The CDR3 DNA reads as TGTGCCAGCAGCTTATTTCTAGCCGACGCTGGGGACAATGAGCAGTTCTTC.

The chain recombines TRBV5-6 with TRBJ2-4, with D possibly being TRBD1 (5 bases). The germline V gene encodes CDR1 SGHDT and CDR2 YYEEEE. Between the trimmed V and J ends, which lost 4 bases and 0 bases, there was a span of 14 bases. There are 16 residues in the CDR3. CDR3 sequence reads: CASSPPTVIAKNIQYF. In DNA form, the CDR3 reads TGTGCCAGCAGCCCCCCGACAGTCATAGCCAAAAACATTCAGTACTTC.

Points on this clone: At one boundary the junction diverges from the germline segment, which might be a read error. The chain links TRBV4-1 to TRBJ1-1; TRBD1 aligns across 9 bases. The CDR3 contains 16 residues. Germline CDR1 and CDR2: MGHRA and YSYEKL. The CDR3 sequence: CASSQAGGQGSTKAFF. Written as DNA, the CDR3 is TGCGCCAGCAGCCAAGCGGGGGGACAGGGAAGCACTAAAGCTTTCTTT.

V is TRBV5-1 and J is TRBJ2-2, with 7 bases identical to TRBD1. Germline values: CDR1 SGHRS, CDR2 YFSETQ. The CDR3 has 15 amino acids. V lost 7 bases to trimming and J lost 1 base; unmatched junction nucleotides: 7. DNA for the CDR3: TGCGCCAGCCGAGGAGGACAGGAGAACACCGGGGAGCTGTTTTTT. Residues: CASRGGQENTGELFF.

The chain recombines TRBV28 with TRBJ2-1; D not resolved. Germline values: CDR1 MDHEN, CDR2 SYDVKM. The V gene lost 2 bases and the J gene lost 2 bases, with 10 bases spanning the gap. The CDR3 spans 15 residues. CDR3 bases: TGTGCCAGCAGTTTAATAGCTCCAGCCTACAATGAGCAGTTCTTC. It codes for CASSLIAPAYNEQFF.

DNA of the CDR3: TGTGCCAGCAGTGAATCGGAGGGCCGATTAATGACCCAGTACTTC. This encodes CASSESEGRLMTQYF. The chain couples TRBV2 to TRBJ2-5; tentative D call: TRBD2 (6 bases). Trimming cost V 2 bases and J 7 bases, with 17 bases left between them. Germline loops: CDR1 SNHLY, CDR2 FYNNEI. This CDR3 is 15 amino acids long.

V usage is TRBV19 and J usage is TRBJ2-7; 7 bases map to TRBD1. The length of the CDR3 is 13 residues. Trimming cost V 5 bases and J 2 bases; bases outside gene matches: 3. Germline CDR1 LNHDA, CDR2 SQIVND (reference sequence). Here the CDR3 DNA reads TGTGCCAGTAGTCCAGGGACAGCCTACGAGCAGTACTTC. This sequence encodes CASSPGTAYEQYF.

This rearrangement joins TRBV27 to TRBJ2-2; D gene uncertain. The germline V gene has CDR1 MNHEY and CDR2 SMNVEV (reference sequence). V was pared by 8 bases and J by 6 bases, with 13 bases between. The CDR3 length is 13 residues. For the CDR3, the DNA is TGTGCCAGCTCGAGCACCACCCCCGGGGAGCTGTTTTTT. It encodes CASSSTTPGELFF.

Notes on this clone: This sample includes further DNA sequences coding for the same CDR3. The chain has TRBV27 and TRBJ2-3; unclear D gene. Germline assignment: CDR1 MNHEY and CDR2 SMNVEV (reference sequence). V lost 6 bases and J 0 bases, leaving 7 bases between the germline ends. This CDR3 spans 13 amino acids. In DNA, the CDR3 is TGTGCCAGCAGAGGCGGTAGCACAGATACGCAGTATTTT. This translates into CASRGGSTDTQYF.